The T cell receptor (beta chain) under discussion was sequenced for a study of spatial heterogeneity in lung cancer. On the study more broadly: An average of more than ten raw reads was observed per unique TCR and UMI combination.

The CDR3 sequence is 14 residues long. Germline CDR1 reads SEHNR; CDR2 reads FQNEAQ (reference sequence). Each TCR cDNA molecule bore a unique molecular identifier. One entry per CDR3 protein, called by TCRdb with MiXCR from the 5' RACE reads. The data hold roughly 100,000 distinct CDR3 sequences, with roughly 10% observed a single time. Time point denoted: sample taken at primary tumor resection. Unsorted tumor, nontumor lung tissue or cryopreserved PBMC supplied the whole RNA. Of note for this clonotype: At one of its ends the junction is not consistent with the germline gene, which may arise from a read error.

The TCR sequence derives from a male donor with early-stage non-small cell lung cancer. Sequencing was performed on PBMCs, taken at surgery. The chain employs TRBV7-9 and TRBJ2-2; either TRBD1 or TRBD2 may fit D (5 bases each). The CDR3 DNA is TGTGCCAGCAGCTTAAGGGGAGTCACCGGGGAGCTGTATTTT. Its protein is CASSLRGVTGELYF.